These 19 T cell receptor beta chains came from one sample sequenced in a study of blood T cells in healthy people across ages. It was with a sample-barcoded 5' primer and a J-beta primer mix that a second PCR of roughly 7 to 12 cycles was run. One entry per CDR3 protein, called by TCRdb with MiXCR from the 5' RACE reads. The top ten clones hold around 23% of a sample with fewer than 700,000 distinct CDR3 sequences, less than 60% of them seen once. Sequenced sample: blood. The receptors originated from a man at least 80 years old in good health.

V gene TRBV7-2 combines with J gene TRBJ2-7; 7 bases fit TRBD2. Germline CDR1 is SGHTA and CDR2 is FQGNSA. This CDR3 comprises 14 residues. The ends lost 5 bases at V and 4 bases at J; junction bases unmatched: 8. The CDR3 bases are TGTGCCAGCAGCCCACAACGGGACTATTACGAGCAGTACTTC. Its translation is CASSPQRDYYEQYF.

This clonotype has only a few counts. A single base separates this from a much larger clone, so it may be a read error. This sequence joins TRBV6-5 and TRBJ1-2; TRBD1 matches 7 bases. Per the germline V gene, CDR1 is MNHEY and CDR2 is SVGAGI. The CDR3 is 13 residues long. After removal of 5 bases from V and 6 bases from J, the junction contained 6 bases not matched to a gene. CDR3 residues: CASSPGQTHGYTF. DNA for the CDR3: TGTGCCAGCAGTCCGGGACAGACCCATGGCTACACCTTC.

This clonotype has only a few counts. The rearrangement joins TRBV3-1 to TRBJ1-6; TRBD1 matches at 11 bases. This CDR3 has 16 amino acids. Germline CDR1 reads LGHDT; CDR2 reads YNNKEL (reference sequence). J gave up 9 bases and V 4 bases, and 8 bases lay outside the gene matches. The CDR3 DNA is TGTGCCAGCAGCCCGATGGGACAGGGGGTGGGTTCACCCCTCCACTTT. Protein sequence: CASSPMGQGVGSPLHF. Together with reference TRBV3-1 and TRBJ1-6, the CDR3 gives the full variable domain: DTAVSQTPKYLVTQMGNDKSIKCEQNLGHDTMYWYKQDSKKFLKIMFSYNNKELIINETVPNRFSPKSPDKAHLNLHINSLELGDSAVYFCASSPMGQGVGSPLHFGNGTRLTVT.

The CDR3 loop is CATSDWGGQRTNTGELFF. CDR3 sequence (DNA): TGTGCCACCAGTGATTGGGGAGGTCAGAGGACGAACACCGGGGAGCTGTTTTTT. The chain links TRBV24-1 to TRBJ2-2, with D tentatively TRBD2 (6 bases). This CDR3 spans 18 amino acids. Germline lookup yields CDR1 KGHDR and CDR2 SFDVKD. V lost 2 bases to trimming and J lost 0 bases, with 15 bases between them.

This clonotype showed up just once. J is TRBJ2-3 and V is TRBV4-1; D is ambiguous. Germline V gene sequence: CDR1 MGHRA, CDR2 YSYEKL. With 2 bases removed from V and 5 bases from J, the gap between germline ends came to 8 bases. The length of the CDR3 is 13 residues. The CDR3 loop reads CASSQSELDTQYF. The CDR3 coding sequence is TGCGCCAGCAGCCAATCGGAACTAGATACGCAGTATTTT.

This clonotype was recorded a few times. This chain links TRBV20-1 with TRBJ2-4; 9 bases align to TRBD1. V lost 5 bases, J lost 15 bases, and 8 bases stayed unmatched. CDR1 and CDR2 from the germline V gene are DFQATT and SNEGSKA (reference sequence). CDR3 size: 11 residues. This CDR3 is CSASRQGDGYF. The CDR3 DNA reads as TGCAGTGCTTCCAGACAGGGGGACGGGTACTTC.

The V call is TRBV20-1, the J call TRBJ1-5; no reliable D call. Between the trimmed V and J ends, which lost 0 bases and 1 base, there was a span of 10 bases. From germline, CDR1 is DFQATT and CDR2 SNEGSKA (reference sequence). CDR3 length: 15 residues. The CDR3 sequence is CSARDQVWSNQPQHF. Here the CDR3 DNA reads TGCAGTGCTAGAGATCAGGTTTGGAGCAATCAGCCCCAGCATTTT.

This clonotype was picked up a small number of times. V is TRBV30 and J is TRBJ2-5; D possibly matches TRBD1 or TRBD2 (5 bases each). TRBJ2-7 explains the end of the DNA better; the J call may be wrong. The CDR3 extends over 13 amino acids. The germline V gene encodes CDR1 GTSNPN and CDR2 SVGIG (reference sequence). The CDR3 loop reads CAWSVDGTAEQYF. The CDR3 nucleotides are TGTGCCTGGAGTGTAGACGGGACCGCCGAGCAGTACTTC.

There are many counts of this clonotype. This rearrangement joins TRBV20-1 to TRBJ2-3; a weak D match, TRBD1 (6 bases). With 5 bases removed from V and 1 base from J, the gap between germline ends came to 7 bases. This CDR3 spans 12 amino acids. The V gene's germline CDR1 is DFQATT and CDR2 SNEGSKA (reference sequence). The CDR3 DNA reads TGCAGTGCTCGGACAGGCACAGATACGCAGTATTTT. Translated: CSARTGTDTQYF.

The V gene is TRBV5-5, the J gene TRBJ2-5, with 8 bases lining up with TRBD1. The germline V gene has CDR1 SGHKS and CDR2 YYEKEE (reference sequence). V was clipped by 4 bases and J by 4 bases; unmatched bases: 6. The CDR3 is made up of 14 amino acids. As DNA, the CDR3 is TGTGCCAGCAGCCGGACAGGGAGGAGAGAGACCCAGTACTTC. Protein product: CASSRTGRRETQYF.

CDR3 bases: TGCGCCAGCAGCAGGGGGACAGGTCCAGATACGCAGTATTTT. Translation gives CASSRGTGPDTQYF. V and J are TRBV5-1 and TRBJ2-3; 8 nucleotides agree with TRBD1. The CDR3 has 14 residues. Trimming cost V 4 bases and J 4 bases; bases outside gene matches: 5. Germline V gives CDR1 SGHRS, CDR2 YFSETQ.

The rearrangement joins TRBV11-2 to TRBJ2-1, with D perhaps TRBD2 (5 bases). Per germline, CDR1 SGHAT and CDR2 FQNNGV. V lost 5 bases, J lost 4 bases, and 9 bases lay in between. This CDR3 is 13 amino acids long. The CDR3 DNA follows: TGTGCCAGCAGCCCTAGCCGGTACAATGAGCAGTTCTTC. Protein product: CASSPSRYNEQFF.

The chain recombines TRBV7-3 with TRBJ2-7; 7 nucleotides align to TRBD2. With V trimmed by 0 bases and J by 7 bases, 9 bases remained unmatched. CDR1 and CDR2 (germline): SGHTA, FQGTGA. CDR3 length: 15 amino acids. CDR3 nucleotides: TGTGCCAGCAGCTTAACCCCTGGCATGGGAGGGGAGCAGTACTTC. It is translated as CASSLTPGMGGEQYF. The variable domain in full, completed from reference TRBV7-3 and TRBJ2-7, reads GAGVSQTPSNKVTEKGKYVELRCDPISGHTALYWYRQSLGQGPEFLIYFQGTGAADDSGLPNDRFFAVRPEGSVSTLKIQRTERGDSAVYLCASSLTPGMGGEQYFGPGTRLTVT.

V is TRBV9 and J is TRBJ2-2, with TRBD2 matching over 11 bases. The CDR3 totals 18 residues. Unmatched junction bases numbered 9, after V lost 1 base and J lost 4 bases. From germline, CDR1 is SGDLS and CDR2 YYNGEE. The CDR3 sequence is CASSVYSGGATGTGELFF. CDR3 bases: TGTGCCAGCAGCGTATATAGCGGGGGGGCCACGGGCACCGGGGAGCTGTTTTTT.

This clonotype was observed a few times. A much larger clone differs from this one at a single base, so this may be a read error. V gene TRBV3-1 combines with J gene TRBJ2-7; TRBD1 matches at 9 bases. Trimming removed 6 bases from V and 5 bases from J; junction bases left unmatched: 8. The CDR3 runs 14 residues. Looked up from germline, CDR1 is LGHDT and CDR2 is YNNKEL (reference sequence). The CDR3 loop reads CASSWPGQGHEQYF. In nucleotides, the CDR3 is TGTGCCAGCAGTTGGCCGGGACAGGGCCACGAGCAGTACTTC.

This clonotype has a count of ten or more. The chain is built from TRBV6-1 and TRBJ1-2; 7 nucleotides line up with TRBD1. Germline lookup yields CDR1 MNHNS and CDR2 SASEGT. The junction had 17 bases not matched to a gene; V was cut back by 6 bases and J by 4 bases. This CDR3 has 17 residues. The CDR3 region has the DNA TGTGCCAGCAGAGCGCCGGGAGAGACAGGGAGGAGCTATGGCTACACCTTC. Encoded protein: CASRAPGETGRSYGYTF.

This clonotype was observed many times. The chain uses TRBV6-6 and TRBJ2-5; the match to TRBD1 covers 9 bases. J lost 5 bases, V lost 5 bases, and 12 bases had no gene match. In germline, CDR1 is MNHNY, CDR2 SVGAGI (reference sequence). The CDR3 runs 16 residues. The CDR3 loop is CASSRHLTGGSETQYF. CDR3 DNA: TGTGCCAGCAGTCGACACTTGACAGGGGGATCGGAGACCCAGTACTTC.

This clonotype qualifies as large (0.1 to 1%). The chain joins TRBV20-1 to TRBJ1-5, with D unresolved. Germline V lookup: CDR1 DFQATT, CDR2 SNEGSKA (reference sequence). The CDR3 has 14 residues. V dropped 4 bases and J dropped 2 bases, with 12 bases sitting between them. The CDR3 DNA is TGCAGTGCTACTACCATCGATGGCAATCAGCCCCAGCATTTT. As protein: CSATTIDGNQPQHF.

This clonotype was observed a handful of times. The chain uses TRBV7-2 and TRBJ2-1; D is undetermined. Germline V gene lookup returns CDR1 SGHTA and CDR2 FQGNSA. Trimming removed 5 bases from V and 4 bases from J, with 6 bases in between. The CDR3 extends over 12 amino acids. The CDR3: CASSLIYNEQFF. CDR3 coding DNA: TGTGCCAGCAGCCTAATATACAATGAGCAGTTCTTC.